Listed here are 18 T cell receptor beta chains from one sample, sequenced in a study of T cells in Graves' hyperthyroidism and ophthalmopathy. Amplification targeted TCR beta CDR3 regions from RNA transcripts. The TCR CDR3 was amplified in a first-round RT-PCR using the HTBI primer set. TCRdb called the multiplex PCR reads again in MiXCR, with one record for every CDR3 protein. The table records about 460,000 distinct CDR3 sequences, 22% of them present only once. Sequenced: blood. The receptors derive from a woman between 65 and 79 years old with Graves' ophthalmopathy.

In its sample, this clonotype was seen a few times. The CDR3 bases are TGCAGCGTGACATCAGGGGGTCGGGGTGGCTACACCTTC. Protein product: CSVTSGGRGGYTF. The genes are TRBV29-1 and TRBJ1-2, with 7 bases identical to TRBD1. The CDR3 runs 13 residues. V shed 6 bases, J shed 7 bases, and the junction held 11 bases outside the gene matches. The germline gives CDR1 SQVTM, CDR2 ANQGSEA.

This clonotype has at least ten counts. V is TRBV25-1 and J is TRBJ2-1; tentatively, D is TRBD1 (5 bases). The V gene's germline CDR1 is MGHDK and CDR2 SYGVNS. The CDR3 totals 17 residues. The V and J ends lost 3 bases and 0 bases respectively, with 15 bases between them. In DNA form, the CDR3 reads TGTGCCAGCAGTGACCTTACAGGAATCAGCTCCTACAATGAGCAGTTCTTC. Its translation: CASSDLTGISSYNEQFF. The whole variable domain, remainder taken from reference TRBV25-1 and TRBJ2-1, is EADIYQTPRYLVIGTGKKITLECSQTMGHDKMYWYQQDPGMELHLIHYSYGVNSTEKGDLSSESTVSRIRTEHFPLTLESARPSHTSQYLCASSDLTGISSYNEQFFGPGTRLTVL.

CDR3 DNA: TGTGCCAGCAGTGAATCGAAACGGCAGTACTTC. Its protein is CASSESKRQYF. V and J are TRBV25-1 and TRBJ2-7; no clear D gene. The CDR3 is 11 residues long. The V and J ends lost 1 base and 9 bases respectively, with 7 bases between them. Per germline, CDR1 MGHDK and CDR2 SYGVNS.

This clonotype was recorded at least ten times. The gene calls are TRBV2 and TRBJ2-7, with TRBD1 identical over 8 bases. V gave up 8 bases and J gave up 2 bases; unmatched junction bases: 5. The CDR3 is 13 residues long. Germline values: CDR1 SNHLY, CDR2 FYNNEI. CDR3 DNA sequence: TGTGCCAGCGGACAGGGATCTACCTACGAGCAGTACTTC. This translates into CASGQGSTYEQYF.

The CDR3 spells CASSLTADQPQHF. The DNA of the CDR3 is TGCGCCAGCAGCTTGACAGCTGATCAGCCCCAGCATTTT. The gene calls are TRBV5-1 and TRBJ1-5, with D unresolved. The germline V and J ends were trimmed by 1 base and 5 bases, with 7 bases remaining between them. The germline V gene has CDR1 SGHRS and CDR2 YFSETQ. This CDR3 has 13 amino acids.

This clonotype was seen more than once but under ten times. V and J are TRBV7-8 and TRBJ2-7; D not resolved. Germline CDR1 reads SGHVS; CDR2 reads FQNEAQ. The CDR3 extends over 15 amino acids. V was shortened by 0 bases and J by 2 bases, with 11 bases between the two germline ends. The CDR3 nucleotides read TGTGCCAGCAGCTTAGCGAAAGGGCTCCCCTACGAGCAGTACTTC. Protein: CASSLAKGLPYEQYF.

This clonotype was counted many times. The chain is built from TRBV6-1 and TRBJ2-4; 9 positions agree with TRBD2. CDR1 is MNHNS, CDR2 SASEGT, per germline. The V and J ends lost 5 bases and 0 bases, in that order; junction bases with no gene match: 11. The CDR3 has 18 residues. CDR3 nucleotide sequence: TGTGCCAGCAGTCCGACTAGCGGAGCGACGCTAGCCAAAAACATTCAGTACTTC. Translating it yields CASSPTSGATLAKNIQYF.

There are a few counts of this clonotype. This sequence joins TRBV10-3 and TRBJ1-2; 7 nucleotides agree with TRBD1. The CDR3 is 13 amino acids. Germline CDR1 reads ENHRY; CDR2 reads SYGVKD. J was trimmed by 3 bases and V by 9 bases; bases with no gene match: 7. CDR3 loop: CAITRDSYYGYTF. The CDR3 DNA sequence: TGTGCCATTACCCGGGACAGCTACTATGGCTACACCTTC.

This clonotype has at least ten counts. One end of the junction varies from germline; a read error may be responsible. V is TRBV7-2 and J is TRBJ2-7; D gene ambiguous. The CDR3 sequence is 12 residues long. Looked up from germline, CDR1 is SGHTA and CDR2 is FQGNSA. CDR3 residues: CASSFQTYEQYF. The CDR3 DNA reads TGTGCCAGCAGCTTTCAGACCTATGAGCAGTACTTC.

This clonotype was picked up many times. The rearrangement uses TRBV7-2 and TRBJ2-7; D ambiguous. Germline V gene data show CDR1 as SGHTA and CDR2 as FQGNSA. V lost 1 base and J lost 2, with 9 bases in between. The CDR3 has 14 residues. The CDR3 DNA follows: TGTGCCAGCAGCTTAGATAGAGCGCCCTACGAGCAGTACTTC. Translated: CASSLDRAPYEQYF.

This clonotype has only a few counts. The chain couples TRBV11-2 to TRBJ2-2; 11 positions agree with TRBD2. The germline gives CDR1 SGHAT, CDR2 FQNNGV. Losses at the gene ends were 6 bases for V and 7 bases for J; bases not matched to a gene: 7. This CDR3 is 15 amino acids long. The CDR3 DNA reads as TGTGCCAGCAGTTCGACTAGCGGGAATATCGGGGAGCTGTTTTTT. It translates to CASSSTSGNIGELFF.

The chain combines TRBV7-9 with TRBJ2-7; 11 bases fit TRBD2. V gave up 7 bases and J gave up 3 bases; unmatched junction bases: 8. CDR1 SEHNR and CDR2 FQNEAQ come from the germline V gene (reference sequence). The CDR3 runs 15 residues. The DNA for the CDR3 is TGTGCCAGCATCCATACTAGCGGGAGTCGCTACGAGCAGTACTTC. Its protein product is CASIHTSGSRYEQYF.

Concerning this clonotype itself: Just one base apart from a much larger clone, this may be a read error. This rearrangement joins TRBV27 to TRBJ1-2, with 9 bases identical to TRBD1. The CDR3 has 13 residues. Germline CDR1 MNHEY, CDR2 SMNVEV (reference sequence). Written as DNA, the CDR3 is TGTGCCAGCAGTTTAGACAGGGGGTATGGCTACATCTTC. This translates into CASSLDRGYGYIF.

The sample holds a few counts of this clonotype. CDR3 region: CATSRDNGKPFEQYF. CDR3 DNA: TGTGCCACCAGCAGAGATAACGGGAAACCTTTCGAGCAGTACTTC. The rearrangement links TRBV15 to TRBJ2-7, with a weak D call TRBD2 (5 bases). Germline CDR1 and CDR2: LNHNV and YYDKDF (reference sequence). The V and J ends lost 0 bases and 6 bases respectively, with 15 bases between them. The CDR3 spans 15 residues.

V and J are TRBV9 and TRBJ2-7, with D possibly being TRBD1 (6 bases). Germline lookup yields CDR1 SGDLS and CDR2 YYNGEE. The V gene lost 0 bases and the J gene lost 4 bases, with 11 bases spanning the gap. CDR3 length: 14 residues. The CDR3 reads CASSVEAGVYEQYF. CDR3 bases: TGTGCCAGCAGCGTAGAGGCAGGGGTTTACGAGCAGTACTTC.

This clonotype was recorded at least ten times. This sequence joins TRBV15 and TRBJ2-7, with 7 bases fitting TRBD1. CDR1 LNHNV and CDR2 YYDKDF come from the germline V gene (reference sequence). With V trimmed by 0 bases and J by 2 bases, 7 bases remained unmatched. CDR3 length: 16 residues. This chain's CDR3 is CATSRDRAGGTYEQYF. The CDR3 DNA reads TGTGCCACCAGCAGAGATCGGGCAGGGGGAACCTACGAGCAGTACTTC. The variable domain in full, completed from reference TRBV15 and TRBJ2-7, reads DAMVIQNPRYQVTQFGKPVTLSCSQTLNHNVMYWYQQKSSQAPKLLFHYYDKDFNNEADTPDNFQSRRPNTSFCFLDIRSPGLGDTAMYLCATSRDRAGGTYEQYFGPGTRLTVT.

There are a few counts of this clonotype. The V gene is TRBV5-1, the J gene TRBJ2-3, with 11 bases that match TRBD1. V shed 5 bases and J 4 bases; nucleotides not matched to a gene: 9. The length of the CDR3 is 16 residues. Per the germline V gene, CDR1 is SGHRS and CDR2 is YFSETQ. This CDR3 reads CASSSVGQGAADTQYF. DNA for the CDR3: TGCGCCAGCAGTTCCGTTGGACAGGGGGCCGCAGATACGCAGTATTTT.

This clonotype was observed a handful of times. The V call is TRBV14, the J call TRBJ2-2, with 7 positions matching TRBD2. With 1 base clipped from V and 6 bases from J, the junction kept 2 bases outside the gene matches. Germline assignment: CDR1 SGHDN and CDR2 FVKESK. There are 14 residues in the CDR3. CDR3 coding DNA: TGTGCCAGCAGCCAAGTTCGGGGGGCCGGGGAGCTGTTTTTT. Translated, it gives CASSQVRGAGELFF.